These 14 T cell receptor beta chains were all obtained from the same sample, sequenced in a study of blood T cell repertoires in COVID-19. This table comes from immunoSEQ multiplex PCR, and its TCRdb copy is limited to in-frame clones, with some not included. The data hold some 250,000 clones, with more than 70% observed a single time. The sample taken for sequencing was peripheral blood. These receptors were taken from a middle-aged woman who had recovered from COVID-19.

This clone has a single count. The chain combines TRBV19 with TRBJ1-2, with D maybe TRBD1 (5 bases). This CDR3 spans 14 amino acids. Trimming pared 7 bases from V and 3 bases from J, leaving 15 bases between. Germline loops: CDR1 LNHDA, CDR2 SQIVND (reference sequence). The DNA of the CDR3 is TGTGCCAGTACCCACCGGGGGGGATACTATGGCTACACCTTC. Its translation: CASTHRGGYYGYTF.

This clone was seen more than once but under ten times. The V call is TRBV6-5, the J call TRBJ2-7; possible D gene TRBD2, 5 bases. The CDR3 spans 11 residues. V dropped 6 bases and J dropped 7 bases, with 10 bases sitting between them. Germline V gene data show CDR1 as MNHEY and CDR2 as SVGAGI. CDR3 in amino acids: CASRARREQYF. The CDR3 nucleotides are TGTGCCAGCAGGGCCAGGAGGGAGCAGTACTTC.

V and J are TRBV12-3 or TRBV12-4 and TRBJ2-2; no reliable D call. The germline V and J ends were trimmed by 6 bases and 5 bases, with 7 bases remaining between them. The CDR3 covers 12 residues. The CDR3 coding sequence is TGTGCCAGCAGCGCGGATACCGGGGAGCTGTTTTTT. As protein: CASSADTGELFF.

This sequence joins TRBV30 and TRBJ2-3, with 12 bases lining up with TRBD2. Germline values: CDR1 GTSNPN, CDR2 SVGIG (reference sequence). The CDR3 is 16 amino acids. Unmatched junction bases numbered 7, after V lost 0 bases and J lost 6 bases. The CDR3 here is CAWSVGLAGGPDTQYF. CDR3 nucleotides: TGTGCCTGGAGTGTAGGGCTAGCGGGAGGGCCGGATACGCAGTATTTT.

The genes are TRBV19 and TRBJ1-5, with 7 bases that match TRBD1. Germline loops: CDR1 LNHDA, CDR2 SQIVND (reference sequence). After removal of 7 bases from V and 9 bases from J, the junction contained 9 bases not matched to a gene. This CDR3 region has 13 residues. Written as DNA, the CDR3 is TGTGCCAGTACCATGGGCAGGGGGAGGCCCCAGCATTTT. It codes for CASTMGRGRPQHF. The variable domain in full, with the rest retrieved from reference TRBV19 and TRBJ1-5, is DGGITQSPKYLFRKEGQNVTLSCEQNLNHDAMYWYRQDPGQGLRLIYYSQIVNDFQKGDIAEGYSVSREKKESFPLTVTSAQKNPTAFYLCASTMGRGRPQHFGDGTRLSIL.

The CDR3 bases are TGTGCCAGCAGCGTAGCTAGCGGGAGCGCAGATACGCAGTATTTT. This encodes CASSVASGSADTQYF. The V call is TRBV9, the J call TRBJ2-3; 10 bases are a match to TRBD2. The CDR3 loop spans 15 amino acids. V gave up 0 bases and J gave up 4 bases; unmatched junction bases: 2. The germline V gene encodes CDR1 SGDLS and CDR2 YYNGEE.

This clone was seen a handful of times. This chain uses TRBV5-4 with TRBJ2-2; 7 nucleotides align to TRBD1. The V gene's germline CDR1 is SGHNT and CDR2 YYREEE (reference sequence). Trimming removed 4 bases from V and 0 bases from J; junction bases left unmatched: 3. The CDR3 length is 15 residues. In DNA, the CDR3 is TGTGCCAGCAGCCCCGGACAGGCGAACACCGGGGAGCTGTTTTTT. It codes for CASSPGQANTGELFF.

The V gene is TRBV11-2, the J gene TRBJ2-1, with 7 nucleotides matching TRBD2. Germline assignment: CDR1 SGHAT and CDR2 FQNNGV. The CDR3 totals 15 residues. V was clipped by 3 bases and J by 7 bases; unmatched bases: 9. The DNA of the CDR3 is TGTGCCAGCAGCTTGGAGCGGGGTGGGTGGAATGAGCAGTTCTTC. This sequence encodes CASSLERGGWNEQFF.

The chain is built from TRBV7-2 and TRBJ2-1; D perhaps matches TRBD1 (5 bases). From germline, CDR1 is SGHTA and CDR2 FQGNSA. CDR3 length equals 15 residues. Trimming took 0 bases from V and 4 from J, leaving 10 bases between them. CDR3 nucleotides: TGTGCCAGCAGCTTAGCTGGGGCCGTATACAATGAGCAGTTCTTC. This encodes CASSLAGAVYNEQFF.

The V call is TRBV24-1, the J call TRBJ2-1; TRBD2 agrees at 12 bases. This CDR3 is 19 amino acids long. The germline CDR1 and CDR2 sequences are KGHDR and SFDVKD. J was trimmed by 0 bases and V by 5 bases; bases with no gene match: 10. CDR3 protein: CATSAPTSGRPPSYNEQFF. CDR3 DNA: TGTGCCACCAGTGCCCCGACTAGCGGGAGACCCCCCTCCTACAATGAGCAGTTCTTC.

V usage is TRBV3-1 (or the pseudogene TRBV3-2) and J usage is TRBJ2-7, with 11 bases that match TRBD1. The length of the CDR3 is 16 residues. The germline V gene has CDR1 LGHDT and CDR2 YNNKEL (reference sequence). V shed 4 bases, J shed 6 bases, and the junction held 11 bases outside the gene matches. CDR3 sequence: CASSPTPGTGGGEQYF. The CDR3 DNA is TGTGCCAGCAGCCCCACCCCCGGGACAGGGGGTGGCGAGCAGTACTTC.

V and J are TRBV15 and TRBJ2-1; D gene ambiguous. The CDR3 loop spans 13 amino acids. Trimming cost V 8 bases and J 6 bases, with 14 bases left between them. Germline loops: CDR1 LNHNV, CDR2 YYDKDF (reference sequence). The CDR3 loop is CATARSRVNEQFF. CDR3 in DNA: TGTGCCACCGCCCGGAGCCGGGTCAATGAGCAGTTCTTC.

The gene calls are TRBV19 and TRBJ1-2; 7 bases agree with TRBD1. Germline V gene sequence: CDR1 LNHDA, CDR2 SQIVND (reference sequence). V was pared by 4 bases and J by 4 bases, with 6 bases of the junction left unmatched. This CDR3 region has 14 residues. CDR3 protein: CASSTRTGIYGYTF. CDR3 nucleotide sequence: TGTGCCAGTAGTACCAGGACAGGAATCTATGGCTACACCTTC.

The chain combines TRBV5-1 with TRBJ1-1; D ambiguous. V gave up 0 bases and J gave up 5 bases, with 11 bases separating them. Germline V CDR1 and CDR2: SGHRS, YFSETQ. CDR3 size: 14 residues. The CDR3 is CASSLGFLETEAFF. In DNA form, the CDR3 reads TGCGCCAGCAGCTTGGGCTTCTTGGAGACTGAAGCTTTCTTT.